This TCR beta chain was documented in a study of T-cell memory formation after mild COVID-19. There are many counts of this clonotype. Its specificity is not known. CDR3 length equals 15 residues. In germline, CDR1 is SGHTA, CDR2 FQGNSA. V lost 1 base to trimming and J lost 4 bases, with 10 bases between them. The 5'RACE method, run with constant-segment primers, produced TCR alpha and TCR beta cDNA libraries (carrying sample barcodes and UMIs). TCRdb ran MiXCR on the 5' RACE reads and lists one entry per CDR3 protein. The sample shows about 360,000 distinct CDR3 sequences, around 14% of them seen only once. Findings of the study overall: Clones from the second wave (peaking day 37) had unconfirmed SARS-CoV-2 specificity. Among clones contracting day 15 to 85, CD4/CD8 was balanced, whereas later expanders leaned CD4+. Pre-infection memory harbored some responding clones, suggesting cross-reactive memory joined.

Sequencing was done on a sample of PBMCs or a T cell subset sorted from them (not recorded which). The rearrangement links TRBV7-2 to TRBJ2-2, with D hard to call. The origin of this receptor is a man aged 18 to 29 who had mild COVID-19 (a few samples of this study predate the infection). Cell type and time point are not known. CDR3 sequence (DNA): TGTGCCAGCAGCTTAGGGCCATACGGCACCGGGGAGCTGTTTTTT. It encodes CASSLGPYGTGELFF. Based on the CDR3 plus reference TRBV7-2 and TRBJ2-2, the full variable domain is GAGVSQSPSNKVTEKGKDVELRCDPISGHTALYWYRQSLGQGLEFLIYFQGNSAPDKSGLPSDRFSAERTGGSVSTLTIQRTQQEDSAVYLCASSLGPYGTGELFFGEGSRLTVL.